This T cell receptor beta chain was retrieved from a study of T cell responses to AZD1222 COVID-19 vaccine (dated by TCRdb to the early 2020s). In terms of the full investigation: A total of approximately 240 trial participants underwent TCR sequencing, of whom some 210 received two doses of AZD1222 and some 26 received two doses of the MenACWY control vaccine. Trial participants were enrolled by age into subgroups of 18-55, 56-69 and 70-plus years, and around 150, 28 and 57 TCR-sequenced participants, respectively, were included in these subgroups.

This clone showed up just once. This receptor's antigen is unknown. No clone much larger than this one lies a single base away; base qualities are absent. The sample's time point label is to be understood as: about 28 days (+/-7) after the second vaccine dose. AZD1222 recipients whose second dose came at about 4 weeks and those whose second dose came at about 12 weeks were combined into one group, since spike-specific TCR depth and breadth did not differ between the two schedules. Vaccinee samples were obtained from the UK trials COV001 and COV002, which included a single-blind randomized controlled phase 2/3 trial of AZD1222 (ChAdOx1 nCoV-19) in healthy adults. For TCRbeta chain sequencing, PBMC samples were collected from trial participants at day 0 and at day 28 after the second dose. The full study reports these points: Participants were mostly white British, with more females than males. The authors suggested clonal diversity may have been underestimated. In the small 56-69-year group, the increase in depth fell short of significance, most likely because of low power. Reportedly, almost half of the unique spike-specific TCRs recognized epitopes lying outside the regions that are mutated in the B.1.351 and B.1.1.7 variants. Conclusions about previously exposed vaccinees are limited, since just six AZD1222 recipients were seropositive for SARS-CoV-2 at baseline. After two AZD1222 doses, both the breadth and the depth of spike-specific TCRs were significantly higher than at day 0 and than in MenACWY recipients. The vaccine-associated CD4 TCRs covered the entire spike protein, and the dominant responses fell in regions 160-218 and 743-854. No day 14 peak-response samples were available, so repertoires were characterized only after the peak T cell response.

The CDR3 regions of human TCRbeta chains were analyzed by immunosequencing. From the authors' description of their analysis: TCRs in the repertoires were matched against a reference library of SARS-CoV-2-specific TCRs that had been generated with the MIRA antigen-specificity platform. Breadth was defined as the fraction of unique TCRs that were SARS-CoV-2-associated. Depth was defined as the fraction of total T cells that were SARS-CoV-2-associated. Using the MIRA data, every spike-specific TCR was mapped to the spike region that the TCR reacted to and assigned to either a CD4 or a CD8 class. Log10-transformed breadth and depth values were compared by one-way ANOVA with Sidak's multiple comparisons tests. TCRdb carries this immuneACCESS record with in-frame sequences only. Its versions omit some clonotypes, under half of them owing to an unresolved V gene in the studies checked, with the rest unexplained. The V and J calls and clone size are taken from that table; D and trimming were inferred from the DNA. In all, the sample holds 100,000 to 120,000 clones, and roughly 92% of those were seen once. The leading ten clones occupy almost 2.5% of the sample.

The specimen comprised peripheral blood, sampled 28 days after the second AZD1222 dose. The sequence was obtained from an adult who received the AZD1222 COVID-19 vaccine.

The DNA is as follows: TGTGCCAGTAGTATGACAACCTGGGACAATGAGCAGTTCTTC. It encodes CASSMTTWDNEQFF. The chain uses TRBV19 and TRBJ2-1; confidence is insufficient to name the D gene. From a lookup of the germline V gene (reference sequence), CDR1 and CDR2 are LNHDA and SQIVND. The V end loses 3 bases and the J end loses 5 bases, and a stretch of 11 bases separates them. From the cysteine through the phenylalanine, the CDR3 covers 14 amino acids. Of the read, only the CDR3 DNA is kept; its 42 bases are in frame from base 1.